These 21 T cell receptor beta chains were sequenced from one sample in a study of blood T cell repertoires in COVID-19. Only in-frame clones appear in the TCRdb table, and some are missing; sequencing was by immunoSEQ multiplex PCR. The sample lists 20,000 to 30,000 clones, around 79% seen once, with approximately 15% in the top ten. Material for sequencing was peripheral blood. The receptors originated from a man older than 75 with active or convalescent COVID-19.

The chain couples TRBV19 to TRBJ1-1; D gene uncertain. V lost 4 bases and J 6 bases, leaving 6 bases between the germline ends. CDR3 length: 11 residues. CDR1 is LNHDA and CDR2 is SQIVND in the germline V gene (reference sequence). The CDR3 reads CASSTVAEAFF. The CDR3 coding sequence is TGTGCCAGTAGTACGGTAGCTGAAGCTTTCTTT.

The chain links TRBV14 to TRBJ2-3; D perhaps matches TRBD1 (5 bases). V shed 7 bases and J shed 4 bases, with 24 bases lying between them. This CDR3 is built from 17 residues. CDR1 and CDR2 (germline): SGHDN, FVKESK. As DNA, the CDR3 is TGTGCCAGCACCCCCAAAAGGCACAAAAAAGGGGCAGATACGCAGTATTTT. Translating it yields CASTPKRHKKGADTQYF.

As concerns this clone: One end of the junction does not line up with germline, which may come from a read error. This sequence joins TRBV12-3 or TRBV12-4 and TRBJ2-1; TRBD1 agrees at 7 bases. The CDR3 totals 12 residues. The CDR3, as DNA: TGTGCCAGCCGTTTATTCAGGGGGGAGCAGTTCTTC. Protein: CASRLFRGEQFF.

CDR3 nucleotides: TGTGCCAGCCTCGGGGACAGGAGGATTTCTGGCTACACCTTC. It yields the protein CASLGDRRISGYTF. V and J are TRBV19 and TRBJ1-2; 8 bases map to TRBD1. This CDR3 comprises 14 residues. Trimming at V came to 9 bases and at J to 7 bases, leaving 13 bases not matched to a gene. Germline V lookup: CDR1 LNHDA, CDR2 SQIVND (reference sequence).

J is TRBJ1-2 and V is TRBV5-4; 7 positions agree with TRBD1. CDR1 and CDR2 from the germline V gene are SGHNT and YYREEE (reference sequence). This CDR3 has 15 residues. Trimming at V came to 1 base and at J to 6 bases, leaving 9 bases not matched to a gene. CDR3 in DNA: TGTGCCAGCAGCTTGTTGTTCAGGGGGGTAGATGGCTACACCTTC. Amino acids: CASSLLFRGVDGYTF.

The chain's CDR3 is CASSSTGASSYEQYF. DNA of the CDR3: TGTGCCAGCAGCTCGACAGGGGCGAGCTCCTACGAGCAGTACTTC. The V call is TRBV11-1, the J call TRBJ2-7; 8 bases are a match to TRBD1. Germline lookup yields CDR1 SGHAT and CDR2 FQDESV (reference sequence). This CDR3 is built from 15 residues. J lost 0 bases, V lost 4 bases, and 5 bases had no gene match. The full variable domain, rest sourced from reference TRBV11-1 and TRBJ2-7, is EAEVAQSPRYKITEKSQAVAFWCDPISGHATLYWYRQILGQGPELLVQFQDESVVDDSQLPKDRFSAERLKGVDSTLKIQPAELGDSAMYLCASSSTGASSYEQYFGPGTRLTVT.

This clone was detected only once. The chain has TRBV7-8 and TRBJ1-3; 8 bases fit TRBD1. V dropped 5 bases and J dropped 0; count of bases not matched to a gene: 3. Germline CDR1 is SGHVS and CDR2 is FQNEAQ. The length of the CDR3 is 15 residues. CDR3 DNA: TGTGCCAGCAGCGCGCAGGGGGCCTCTGGAAACACCATATATTTT. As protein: CASSAQGASGNTIYF.

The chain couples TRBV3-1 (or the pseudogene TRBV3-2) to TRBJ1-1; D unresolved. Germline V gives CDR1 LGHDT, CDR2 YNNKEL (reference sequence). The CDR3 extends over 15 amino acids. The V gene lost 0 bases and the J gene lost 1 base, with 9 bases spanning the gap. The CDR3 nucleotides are TGTGCCAGCAGCCAAGATAGGGAGGGGAACACTGAAGCTTTCTTT. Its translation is CASSQDREGNTEAFF.

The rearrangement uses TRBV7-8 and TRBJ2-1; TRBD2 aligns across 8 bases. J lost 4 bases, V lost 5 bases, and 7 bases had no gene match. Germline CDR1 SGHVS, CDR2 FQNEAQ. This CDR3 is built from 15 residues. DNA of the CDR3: TGTGCCAGCAGCCAAGGTTTAGCGGGGTACAATGAGCAGTTCTTC. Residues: CASSQGLAGYNEQFF.

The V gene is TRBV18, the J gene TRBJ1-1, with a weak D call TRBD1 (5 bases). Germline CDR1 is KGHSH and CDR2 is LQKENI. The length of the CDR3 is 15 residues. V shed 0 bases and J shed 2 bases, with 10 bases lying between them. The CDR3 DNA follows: TGTGCCAGCTCACCACCTACAGACAGCAACACTGAAGCTTTCTTT. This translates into CASSPPTDSNTEAFF.

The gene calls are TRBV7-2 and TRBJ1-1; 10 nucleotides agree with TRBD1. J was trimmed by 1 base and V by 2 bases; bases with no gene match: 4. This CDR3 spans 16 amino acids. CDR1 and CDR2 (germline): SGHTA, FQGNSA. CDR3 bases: TGTGCCAGCAGCTTACGGACAGGGGGTCAGAACACTGAAGCTTTCTTT. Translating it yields CASSLRTGGQNTEAFF.

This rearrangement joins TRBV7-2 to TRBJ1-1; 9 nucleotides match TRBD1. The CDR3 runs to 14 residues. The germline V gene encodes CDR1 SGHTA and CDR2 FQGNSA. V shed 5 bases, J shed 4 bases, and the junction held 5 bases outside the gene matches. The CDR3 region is CASSTRDRATEAFF. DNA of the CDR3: TGTGCCAGCAGCACCCGGGACAGGGCCACTGAAGCTTTCTTT.

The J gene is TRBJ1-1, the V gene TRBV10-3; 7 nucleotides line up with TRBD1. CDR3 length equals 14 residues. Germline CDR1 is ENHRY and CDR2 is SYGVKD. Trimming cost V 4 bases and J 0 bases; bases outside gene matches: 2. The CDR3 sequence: CAISGGQLNTEAFF. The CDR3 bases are TGTGCCATCAGTGGGGGACAGTTGAACACTGAAGCTTTCTTT.

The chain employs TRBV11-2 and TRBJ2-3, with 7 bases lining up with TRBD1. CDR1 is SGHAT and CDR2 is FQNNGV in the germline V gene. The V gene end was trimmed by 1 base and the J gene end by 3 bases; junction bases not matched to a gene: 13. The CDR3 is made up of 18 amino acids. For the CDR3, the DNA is TGTGCCAGCAGCTTAGGATATCTACAGGGGATATTGACAGATACGCAGTATTTT. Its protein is CASSLGYLQGILTDTQYF.

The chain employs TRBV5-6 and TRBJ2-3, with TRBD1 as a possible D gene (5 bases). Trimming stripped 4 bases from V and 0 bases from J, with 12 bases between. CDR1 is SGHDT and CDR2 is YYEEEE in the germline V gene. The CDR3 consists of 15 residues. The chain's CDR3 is CASSPDTKSTDTQYF. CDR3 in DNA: TGTGCCAGCAGCCCGGACACTAAGAGCACAGATACGCAGTATTTT.

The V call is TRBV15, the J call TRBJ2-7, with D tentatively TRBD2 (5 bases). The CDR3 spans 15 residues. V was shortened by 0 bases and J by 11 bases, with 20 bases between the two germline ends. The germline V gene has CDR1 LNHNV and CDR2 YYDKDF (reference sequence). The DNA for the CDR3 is TGTGCCACCAGCAGAGAGATCGGGAAGGACCCTACCAAGTACTTC. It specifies CATSREIGKDPTKYF.

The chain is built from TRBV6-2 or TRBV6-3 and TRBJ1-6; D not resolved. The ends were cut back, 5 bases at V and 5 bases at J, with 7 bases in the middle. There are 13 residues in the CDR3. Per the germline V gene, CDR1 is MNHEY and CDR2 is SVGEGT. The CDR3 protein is CASSTVDNSPLHF. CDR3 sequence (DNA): TGTGCCAGCAGTACGGTGGATAATTCACCCCTCCACTTT.

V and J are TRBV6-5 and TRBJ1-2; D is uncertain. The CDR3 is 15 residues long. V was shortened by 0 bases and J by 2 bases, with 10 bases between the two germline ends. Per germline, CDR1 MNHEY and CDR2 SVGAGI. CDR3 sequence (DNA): TGTGCCAGCAGTTACTCGGTGGAGGGAAACTATGGCTACACCTTC. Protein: CASSYSVEGNYGYTF.

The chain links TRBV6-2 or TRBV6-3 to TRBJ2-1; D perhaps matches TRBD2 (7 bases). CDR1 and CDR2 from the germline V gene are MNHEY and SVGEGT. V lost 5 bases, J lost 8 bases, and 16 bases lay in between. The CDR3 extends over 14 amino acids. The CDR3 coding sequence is TGTGCCAGCAGTAGGCACAGGGAGGGGGATGAGCAGTTCTTC. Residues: CASSRHREGDEQFF.

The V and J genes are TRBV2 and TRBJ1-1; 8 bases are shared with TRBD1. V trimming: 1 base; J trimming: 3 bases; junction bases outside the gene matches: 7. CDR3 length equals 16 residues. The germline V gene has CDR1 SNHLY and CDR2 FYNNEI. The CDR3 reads CASSEGGGQAYTEAFF. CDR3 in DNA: TGTGCCAGCAGTGAAGGGGGGGGACAGGCATACACTGAAGCTTTCTTT.

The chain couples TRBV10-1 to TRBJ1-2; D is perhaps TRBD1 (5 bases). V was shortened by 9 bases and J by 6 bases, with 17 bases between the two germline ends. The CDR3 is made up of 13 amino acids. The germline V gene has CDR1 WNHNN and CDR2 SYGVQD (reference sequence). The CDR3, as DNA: TGCGCCAGATTTCGCCCCCAGGGCGATGGCTACACCTTC. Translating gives CARFRPQGDGYTF.